The 24 T cell receptor beta chains presented below share a single source sample, sequenced in a study of cytomegalovirus exposure and HLA in healthy donors. 13 Jbeta primers and 60 Vbeta primers were used for the PCR. The method was immunoSEQ multiplex PCR; TCRdb's version includes in-frame clones alone and lacks a portion of them. The sample lists under 200,000 clones, 70% to 90% occurring once. The sample comprised PBMCs. The source of these receptors is a man aged 18 to 29 in good health and CMV-seropositive.

The V call is TRBV11-3, the J call TRBJ2-5; 9 nucleotides align to TRBD1. This CDR3 contains 14 residues. Germline-derived CDR1 and CDR2 are SGHNT and YENEEA. V dropped 5 bases and J dropped 5; count of bases not matched to a gene: 6. CDR3 region: CASSLWGQGETQYF. CDR3 DNA sequence: TGTGCCAGCAGCCTTTGGGGACAGGGCGAGACCCAGTACTTC.

This clone has more than one count but fewer than ten. V gene TRBV4-1 combines with J gene TRBJ2-7; D gene ambiguous. Germline CDR1 and CDR2: MGHRA and YSYEKL. The CDR3 has 14 amino acids. V lost 0 bases and J 3 bases, leaving 9 bases between the germline ends. The DNA of the CDR3 is TGCGCCAGCAGCCAAGATATAGTCGACTACGAGCAGTACTTC. Translating gives CASSQDIVDYEQYF.

The rearrangement links TRBV27 to TRBJ2-7, with TRBD1 identical over 7 bases. The CDR3 runs to 12 residues. CDR1 is MNHEY, CDR2 SMNVEV, per germline (reference sequence). Losses at the gene ends were 8 bases for V and 4 bases for J; bases not matched to a gene: 5. CDR3 protein: CASWDSPYEQYF. In DNA form, the CDR3 reads TGTGCCAGCTGGGACAGCCCGTACGAGCAGTACTTC.

The V and J genes are TRBV2 and TRBJ2-1; TRBD2 matches at 10 bases. The germline gives CDR1 SNHLY, CDR2 FYNNEI. V trimming: 4 bases; J trimming: 9 bases; junction bases outside the gene matches: 9. The CDR3 runs to 15 residues. The DNA for the CDR3 is TGTGCCAGCAGTGGGCCTAGCGGGGGCTGGGGTGAGCAGTTCTTC. It codes for CASSGPSGGWGEQFF. Filled out from reference TRBV2 and TRBJ2-1, the complete variable domain reads EPEVTQTPSHQVTQMGQEVILRCVPISNHLYFYWYRQILGQKVEFLVSFYNNEISEKSEIFDDQFSVERPDGSNFTLKIRSTKLEDSAMYFCASSGPSGGWGEQFFGPGTRLTVL.

The chain uses TRBV5-6 and TRBJ2-3, with TRBD2 identical over 7 bases. CDR1 and CDR2 from the germline V gene are SGHDT and YYEEEE. This CDR3 has 15 residues. The trim removed 3 bases at V and 2 bases at J, leaving 6 bases unmatched. CDR3 coding DNA: TGTGCCAGCAGCTCCGGGACTACGTTCACAGATACGCAGTATTTT. Translating gives CASSSGTTFTDTQYF.

The chain couples TRBV19 to TRBJ2-3; 9 nucleotides match TRBD1. Germline CDR1 and CDR2: LNHDA and SQIVND (reference sequence). There are 17 residues in the CDR3. After removal of 6 bases from V and 3 bases from J, the junction contained 13 bases not matched to a gene. As DNA, the CDR3 is TGTGCCAGTAGGGGAATCTATTCGGGACAGGGTACAGATACGCAGTATTTT. Translation gives CASRGIYSGQGTDTQYF.

Of note for this clone: The DNA is omitted, as the CDR3 cannot be located on it reliably, and the CDR3 follows TCRdb's listing. The V call is TRBV29-1, the J call TRBJ2-5; the tabulated D call, TRBD1, remains unverified against the DNA. CDR1 and CDR2 (germline): SQVTM, ANQGSEA. The CDR3 has 12 residues if both end residues are counted. CDR3: CSGYRCTYEQYF.

In this sample, this clone turned up a few times. The chain combines TRBV6-4 with TRBJ1-2; D gene unclear. The V end was cut by 0 bases, the J end by 6 bases, with 14 bases between. CDR1 and CDR2 (germline): MRHNA, SNTAGT. The CDR3 runs to 15 residues. CDR3 region: CASSDSGSVGDGYTF. DNA of the CDR3: TGTGCCAGCAGTGACTCCGGTTCTGTCGGGGATGGCTACACCTTC.

This chain uses TRBV2 with TRBJ1-5; D is unclear. The germline gives CDR1 SNHLY, CDR2 FYNNEI. The length of the CDR3 is 12 residues. V was pared by 2 bases and J by 7 bases, with 6 bases between. CDR3 protein: CASSEKSQPQHF. In DNA, the CDR3 is TGTGCCAGCAGTGAAAAGAGCCAGCCCCAGCATTTT.

The V gene is TRBV7-2, the J gene TRBJ1-1; 8 bases are a match to TRBD1. The trim removed 6 bases at V and 1 base at J, leaving 1 base unmatched. Germline lookup yields CDR1 SGHTA and CDR2 FQGNSA. The CDR3 has 13 amino acids. The DNA for the CDR3 is TGTGCCAGCAGAGGACAGGGGAACACTGAAGCTTTCTTT. As protein: CASRGQGNTEAFF.

This clone was picked up a small number of times. The gene calls are TRBV5-1 and TRBJ1-1, with unresolved D. Trimming stripped 0 bases from V and 2 bases from J, with 11 bases between. Germline CDR1 reads SGHRS; CDR2 reads YFSETQ. The CDR3 spans 15 residues. This chain's CDR3 is CASSLVGPLNTEAFF. The CDR3 DNA reads as TGCGCCAGCAGCTTGGTTGGGCCGCTTAACACTGAAGCTTTCTTT.

This clone was counted only a few times. V is TRBV19 and J is TRBJ1-5; D is possibly TRBD1 (6 bases). V lost 4 bases, J lost 5 bases, and 12 bases lay in between. The CDR3 runs to 14 residues. CDR1 and CDR2 from the germline V gene are LNHDA and SQIVND (reference sequence). CDR3 in DNA: TGTGCCAGTAGTAGCCCGACAGGTTATCAGCCCCAGCATTTT. It yields the protein CASSSPTGYQPQHF.

The chain carries TRBV7-6 and TRBJ2-1, with 11 nucleotides matching TRBD1. The CDR3 extends over 17 amino acids. V lost 5 bases and J lost 7; bases outside the gene matches: 13. Germline V gives CDR1 SGHVS, CDR2 FNYEAQ. CDR3 in DNA: TGTGCCAGCAGCAAACTCCACGGGACAGGGGGTTGGAATGAGCAGTTCTTC. Encoded protein: CASSKLHGTGGWNEQFF.

V and J are TRBV7-8 and TRBJ1-2, with a weak D call TRBD1 (5 bases). Germline CDR1 SGHVS, CDR2 FQNEAQ. V lost 5 bases and J 0 bases, leaving 22 bases between the germline ends. This CDR3 region has 18 residues. CDR3 nucleotides: TGTGCCAGCAGCCCGTCGAGGGGACTCCGGAGTACTAACTATGGCTACACCTTC. As protein: CASSPSRGLRSTNYGYTF.

The rearrangement joins TRBV2 to TRBJ2-7, with unresolved D. The germline V and J ends were trimmed by 3 bases and 3 bases, with 15 bases remaining between them. Germline values: CDR1 SNHLY, CDR2 FYNNEI. The CDR3 is 15 amino acids. The CDR3 region is CASSEGMMALYEQYF. The CDR3 coding sequence is TGTGCCAGCAGTGAGGGCATGATGGCACTCTACGAGCAGTACTTC.

This chain uses TRBV6-1 with TRBJ2-1; maybe TRBD2 (7 bases). The germline V gene has CDR1 MNHNS and CDR2 SASEGT. The CDR3 is 18 residues long. Trimming removed 0 bases from V and 6 bases from J, with 21 bases in between. CDR3 in amino acids: CASSEALTGGAYGNEQFF. CDR3 DNA: TGTGCCAGCAGTGAAGCGCTAACGGGGGGCGCCTATGGCAATGAGCAGTTCTTC.

The gene calls are TRBV5-4 and TRBJ1-2; D is perhaps TRBD1 (6 bases). The length of the CDR3 is 16 residues. CDR1 is SGHNT and CDR2 is YYREEE in the germline V gene (reference sequence). Deletions cut 3 bases from V and 4 bases from J, with 19 bases between. Written as DNA, the CDR3 is TGTGCCAGCAGCTGGAGATCCAGGGGCGGAGGCTATGGCTACACCTTC. Amino acids: CASSWRSRGGGYGYTF.

The V gene is TRBV4-2, the J gene TRBJ2-3; TRBD1 agrees at 7 bases. V dropped 4 bases and J dropped 1; count of bases not matched to a gene: 11. The CDR3 runs 17 residues. Germline V CDR1 and CDR2: LGHNA, YNFKEQ. For the CDR3, the DNA is TGTGCCAGCAGCCCAAACGGCCCAGGGGGAGGCACAGATACGCAGTATTTT. Protein sequence: CASSPNGPGGGTDTQYF.

The chain employs TRBV10-3 and TRBJ2-7; TRBD1 aligns across 9 bases. Germline CDR1 ENHRY, CDR2 SYGVKD. The CDR3 is made up of 16 amino acids. Unmatched junction bases numbered 8, after V lost 0 bases and J lost 5 bases. CDR3 residues: CAISESWGQGKDEQYF. For the CDR3, the DNA is TGTGCCATCAGTGAGTCGTGGGGACAGGGCAAGGACGAGCAGTACTTC.

The CDR3 sequence is CASSFGGANNEQFF. The DNA for the CDR3 is TGTGCCAGCAGTTTTGGGGGGGCGAACAATGAGCAGTTCTTC. The chain has TRBV27 and TRBJ2-1; D perhaps matches TRBD2 (7 bases). The V and J ends lost 3 bases and 5 bases respectively, with 11 bases between them. The germline CDR1 and CDR2 sequences are MNHEY and SMNVEV (reference sequence). The CDR3 has 14 amino acids.

This clone was observed a single time. V usage is TRBV2 and J usage is TRBJ2-1, with 9 bases lining up with TRBD2. Germline loops: CDR1 SNHLY, CDR2 FYNNEI. The CDR3 runs to 19 residues. V shed 8 bases and J 0 bases; nucleotides not matched to a gene: 17. DNA of the CDR3: TGTGCCAGCGGGTTTGGCGGGGGGGGTTTAGTATCCTCCTACAATGAGCAGTTCTTC. Protein: CASGFGGGGLVSSYNEQFF.

This clone was observed a few times. The chain recombines TRBV29-1 with TRBJ2-2; the match to TRBD1 covers 8 bases. CDR1 is SQVTM and CDR2 is ANQGSEA in the germline V gene. Trimming took 1 base from V and 5 from J; bases not matched to a gene: 3. The CDR3 has 14 residues. The CDR3 nucleotides read TGCAGCGTTGAAGGGACAGGGCGGACCGGGGAGCTGTTTTTT. Translation gives CSVEGTGRTGELFF.

The gene calls are TRBV6-6 and TRBJ2-1; 7 bases agree with TRBD1. Germline CDR1 reads MNHNY; CDR2 reads SVGAGI (reference sequence). The CDR3 covers 13 residues. After removal of 6 bases from V and 10 bases from J, the junction contained 9 bases not matched to a gene. CDR3 amino acids: CASSRQGPAEQFF. DNA of the CDR3: TGTGCCAGCAGCCGACAGGGACCCGCGGAGCAGTTCTTC.

This chain links TRBV21-1 with TRBJ2-7; TRBD2 reflects the table's D call only, with no check against the DNA. TRBV21-1 is given as a pseudogene. The CDR3 totals 13 residues. The CDR3 DNA reads TGTGCCAGCAGCAAAGCGCGGCTCTACGAGCAGTACTTC. Translating it yields CASSKARLYEQYF.